These 28 T cell receptor beta chains came from one sample sequenced in a study of blood T cell repertoires in COVID-19 (dated by TCRdb to 2020 to 2022). Library preparation used the immunoSEQ multiplex PCR assay. The table was pulled from immuneACCESS by TCRdb, which kept in-frame rearrangements only. Such tables lose some clones; where checked, under half of the loss comes from unresolved V genes, and the rest has no known cause. Across this sample there are some 80,000 clones, with roughly 80% seen only once. The top ten constitute approximately 39% of the sample. Sequences were obtained from peripheral blood. These receptors were taken from an older woman with acute or convalescent COVID-19.

The chain uses TRBV7-3 and TRBJ2-5; 7 bases are a match to TRBD2. The ends lost 5 bases at V and 5 bases at J; junction bases unmatched: 11. Germline V gene data show CDR1 as SGHTA and CDR2 as FQGTGA. The CDR3 is 15 amino acids. The CDR3 sequence: CASSPGGEGWETQYF. CDR3 nucleotide sequence: TGTGCCAGCAGCCCAGGAGGGGAGGGCTGGGAGACCCAGTACTTC.

This chain links TRBV9 with TRBJ1-1; D is unclear. The germline V and J ends were trimmed by 0 bases and 3 bases, with 12 bases remaining between them. There are 15 residues in the CDR3. CDR1 and CDR2 from the germline V gene are SGDLS and YYNGEE. The CDR3 coding sequence is TGTGCCAGCAGCGTAGCTTTGGAGGGCTACACTGAAGCTTTCTTT. Translation gives CASSVALEGYTEAFF. The full variable domain, rest sourced from reference TRBV9 and TRBJ1-1, is DSGVTQTPKHLITATGQRVTLRCSPRSGDLSVYWYQQSLDQGLQFLIQYYNGEERAKGNILERFSAQQFPDLHSELNLSSLELGDSALYFCASSVALEGYTEAFFGQGTRLTVV.

V usage is TRBV14 and J usage is TRBJ2-7; 7 bases line up with TRBD1. V dropped 3 bases and J dropped 5; count of bases not matched to a gene: 37. The CDR3 contains 24 residues. Germline V lookup: CDR1 SGHDN, CDR2 FVKESK. The CDR3 loop reads CASSHLAGGVDTVLPIPFCNEQYF. CDR3 sequence (DNA): TGTGCCAGCAGCCATCTGGCAGGGGGAGTCGACACGGTTTTGCCGATCCCATTTTGTAACGAGCAGTACTTC.

This rearrangement joins TRBV6-5 to TRBJ1-1; D is uncertain. The CDR3 runs 13 residues. The germline CDR1 and CDR2 sequences are MNHEY and SVGAGI. Trimming stripped 2 bases from V and 3 bases from J, with 7 bases between. This CDR3 is CASSYRGDTEAFF. The CDR3 region has the DNA TGTGCCAGCAGTTACCGCGGGGACACTGAAGCTTTCTTT.

CDR3 coding DNA: TGTGCCTGGAGTGTACGGGAGGATTCACCCCTCCACTTT. Translated, it gives CAWSVREDSPLHF. The chain links TRBV30 to TRBJ1-6, with unresolved D. This CDR3 is built from 13 residues. In germline, CDR1 is GTSNPN, CDR2 SVGIG (reference sequence). With 0 bases removed from V and 8 bases from J, the gap between germline ends came to 8 bases.

This clone was counted once. V is TRBV19 and J is TRBJ1-4, with a possible D match to TRBD1 (6 bases). CDR1 is LNHDA and CDR2 is SQIVND in the germline V gene (reference sequence). Trimming stripped 4 bases from V and 7 bases from J, with 16 bases between. The CDR3 sequence is 15 residues long. DNA for the CDR3: TGTGCCAGTAGTACGATGACAGGATCTGGTGAAAAACTGTTTTTT. Its protein product is CASSTMTGSGEKLFF.

V usage is TRBV5-4 and J usage is TRBJ2-1; 13 nucleotides align to TRBD2. The CDR3 loop spans 15 amino acids. The germline V gene encodes CDR1 SGHNT and CDR2 YYREEE (reference sequence). With 5 bases clipped from V and 5 bases from J, the junction kept 4 bases outside the gene matches. CDR3 loop: CASRPGTSGDNEQFF. The DNA of the CDR3 is TGTGCCAGCAGACCTGGGACTAGCGGGGACAATGAGCAGTTCTTC.

This clone occurred once. The rearrangement uses TRBV7-3 and TRBJ2-2; D unresolved. Germline lookup yields CDR1 SGHTA and CDR2 FQGTGA. The ends were cut back, 1 base at V and 0 bases at J, with 3 bases in the middle. The CDR3 runs 14 residues. The CDR3 DNA follows: TGTGCCAGCAGCTTAAACACGAACACCGGGGAGCTGTTTTTT. Its translation is CASSLNTNTGELFF.

The rearrangement uses TRBV10-2 and TRBJ2-1; TRBD2 matches 8 bases. This CDR3 region has 13 residues. Germline loops: CDR1 WSHSY, CDR2 SAAADI. V lost 8 bases and J lost 6; bases outside the gene matches: 6. The CDR3 spells CASRAGVVNEQFF. The CDR3 bases are TGCGCCAGCCGAGCGGGAGTGGTCAATGAGCAGTTCTTC.

The gene calls are TRBV19 and TRBJ1-5, with 7 nucleotides matching TRBD1. The CDR3 contains 14 residues. V lost 5 bases and J lost 6; bases outside the gene matches: 7. Looked up from germline, CDR1 is LNHDA and CDR2 is SQIVND (reference sequence). The CDR3 sequence is CASSPPTGTQPQHF. Written as DNA, the CDR3 is TGTGCCAGTAGTCCACCGACAGGGACTCAGCCCCAGCATTTT.

This chain uses TRBV2 with TRBJ2-1; 9 bases are a match to TRBD2. Germline V gene data show CDR1 as SNHLY and CDR2 as FYNNEI. The CDR3 spans 16 residues. The V gene end was trimmed by 6 bases and the J gene end by 0 bases; junction bases not matched to a gene: 6. In DNA form, the CDR3 reads TGTGCCAGCAGGTTAGCGGGGGAGAGCTCCTACAATGAGCAGTTCTTC. Amino acid sequence: CASRLAGESSYNEQFF.

This clone was recorded a few times. V gene TRBV18 combines with J gene TRBJ2-2; 8 bases fit TRBD1. CDR1 is KGHSH, CDR2 LQKENI, per germline. Losses at the gene ends were 5 bases for V and 5 bases for J; bases not matched to a gene: 4. The CDR3 sequence is 14 residues long. CDR3 DNA sequence: TGTGCCAGCTCATCCAGGGGGCGGACCGGGGAGCTGTTTTTT. This sequence encodes CASSSRGRTGELFF.

V and J are TRBV3-1 (or the pseudogene TRBV3-2) and TRBJ2-1, with 7 bases identical to TRBD2. The germline gives CDR1 LGHDT, CDR2 YNNKEL (reference sequence). This CDR3 has 14 amino acids. Unmatched junction bases numbered 6, after V lost 1 base and J lost 9 bases. The CDR3 region has the DNA TGTGCCAGCAGCCAAGGACCCGGGAGGCCTGAGCAGTTCTTC. Its protein product is CASSQGPGRPEQFF.

The gene calls are TRBV5-1 and TRBJ1-2; D unclear. Germline V gene data show CDR1 as SGHRS and CDR2 as YFSETQ. V was clipped by 0 bases and J by 7 bases, with 13 bases between them. The CDR3 extends over 14 amino acids. The CDR3 reads CASSLGGSGFGYTF. The CDR3 bases are TGCGCCAGCAGCTTGGGAGGCTCGGGGTTTGGCTACACCTTC.

The genes are TRBV7-2 and TRBJ1-6; 7 bases match TRBD1. With V trimmed by 3 bases and J by 9 bases, 17 bases remained unmatched. This CDR3 is built from 18 residues. Germline CDR1 reads SGHTA; CDR2 reads FQGNSA. The DNA for the CDR3 is TGTGCCAGCAGCTTCGTACAGGGGAGGAGAGGCTCTTCTTCACCCCTCCACTTT. This codes for CASSFVQGRRGSSSPLHF.

The chain uses TRBV20-1 and TRBJ1-1; D remains unclear. Germline V gives CDR1 DFQATT, CDR2 SNEGSKA (reference sequence). This CDR3 is 14 amino acids long. Trimming stripped 3 bases from V and 1 base from J, with 12 bases between. CDR3 sequence: CSASSDSGNTEAFF. CDR3 nucleotide sequence: TGCAGTGCTAGTTCTGATTCAGGGAACACTGAAGCTTTCTTT.

The sample holds a few counts of this clone. The rearrangement joins TRBV19 to TRBJ1-2, with D possibly matching TRBD1 (6 bases). With 10 bases removed from V and 4 bases from J, the gap between germline ends came to 10 bases. The CDR3 is 11 amino acids. Germline assignment: CDR1 LNHDA and CDR2 SQIVND (reference sequence). The CDR3 reads CATWGPYGYTF. DNA for the CDR3: TGTGCCACATGGGGGCCCTATGGCTACACCTTC.

This chain connects TRBV4-1 to TRBJ2-5; 9 positions match TRBD2. CDR3 length: 15 amino acids. Per the germline V gene, CDR1 is MGHRA and CDR2 is YSYEKL. After removal of 1 base from V and 4 bases from J, the junction contained 4 bases not matched to a gene. DNA for the CDR3: TGCGCCAGCAGCCAAGGCGGGAGGGGCTCAGAGACCCAGTACTTC. This encodes CASSQGGRGSETQYF.

The V and J genes are TRBV6-1 and TRBJ2-3, with TRBD2 matching 7 bases. Germline values: CDR1 MNHNS, CDR2 SASEGT. The length of the CDR3 is 15 residues. V was clipped by 2 bases and J by 2 bases; unmatched bases: 4. The CDR3 sequence: CASSELAAYTDTQYF. Here the CDR3 DNA reads TGTGCCAGCAGTGAACTAGCGGCCTACACAGATACGCAGTATTTT.

The chain has TRBV19 and TRBJ2-7; 9 bases map to TRBD2. The CDR3 extends over 13 amino acids. CDR1 and CDR2 (germline): LNHDA, SQIVND (reference sequence). Trimming took 6 bases from V and 4 from J; bases not matched to a gene: 4. CDR3 loop: CASSGTSQYEQYF. CDR3 nucleotides: TGTGCCAGTAGCGGGACTAGCCAATACGAGCAGTACTTC.

The chain is built from TRBV4-1 and TRBJ2-1; TRBD2 might be the D (6 bases). V was cut by 5 bases and J by 0 bases, with 14 bases left in between. Germline V gene sequence: CDR1 MGHRA, CDR2 YSYEKL. The CDR3 covers 16 residues. The CDR3 loop is CASSSPGVGSYNEQFF. CDR3 sequence (DNA): TGCGCCAGCAGCTCGCCGGGGGTAGGCTCCTACAATGAGCAGTTCTTC.

The rearrangement uses TRBV5-1 and TRBJ1-2; perhaps TRBD1 as D (6 bases). Germline CDR1 SGHRS, CDR2 YFSETQ. The CDR3 covers 15 residues. The ends were cut back, 0 bases at V and 3 bases at J, with 12 bases in the middle. CDR3 amino acids: CASSLAAGVHYGYTF. In DNA form, the CDR3 reads TGCGCCAGCAGCTTGGCAGCAGGGGTCCACTATGGCTACACCTTC.

DNA for the CDR3: TGCGCCAGCAGCTTGGACCCTACAGGGGACCGCACAGATACGCAGTATTTT. Its protein product is CASSLDPTGDRTDTQYF. V usage is TRBV5-1 and J usage is TRBJ2-3; TRBD1 matches at 7 bases. CDR1 and CDR2 from the germline V gene are SGHRS and YFSETQ. The CDR3 has 17 residues. Trimming at V came to 0 bases and at J to 1 base, leaving 8 bases not matched to a gene.

The rearrangement uses TRBV10-2 and TRBJ2-2; 10 nucleotides line up with TRBD2. The ends lost 8 bases at V and 7 bases at J; junction bases unmatched: 10. CDR1 WSHSY and CDR2 SAAADI come from the germline V gene. CDR3 length equals 15 residues. CDR3 sequence: CASCSSGRPGGELFF. For the CDR3, the DNA is TGCGCCAGCTGCTCTAGCGGGAGACCGGGCGGGGAGCTGTTTTTT.

V gene TRBV5-4 combines with J gene TRBJ2-1; the match to TRBD1 covers 7 bases. The junction had 11 bases not matched to a gene; V was cut back by 2 bases and J by 6 bases. CDR3 length equals 16 residues. Germline lookup yields CDR1 SGHNT and CDR2 YYREEE (reference sequence). Here the CDR3 DNA reads TGTGCCAGCAGCTTTGAACAGGGGTGGGGGAGCAATGAGCAGTTCTTC. This translates into CASSFEQGWGSNEQFF.

V and J are TRBV5-6 and TRBJ2-1; 9 positions agree with TRBD2. The V gene's germline CDR1 is SGHDT and CDR2 YYEEEE. The CDR3 is 16 residues long. Germline trimming cut 3 bases from V and 5 bases from J; bases unmatched to any gene: 9. DNA for the CDR3: TGTGCCAGCAGCTCCTTAGCGGGAGACGGTGACAATGAGCAGTTCTTC. Translating it yields CASSSLAGDGDNEQFF.

The CDR3 region is CASSVDREPMETQYF. The CDR3 DNA reads TGTGCCAGCAGCGTAGACAGGGAACCCATGGAGACCCAGTACTTC. The rearrangement joins TRBV5-4 to TRBJ2-5; TRBD1 aligns across 7 bases. The germline gives CDR1 SGHNT, CDR2 YYREEE (reference sequence). The CDR3 is 15 amino acids. The V segment lost 4 bases and the J segment 5 bases; nucleotides outside the gene matches: 11. The full variable domain, with the rest looked up from reference TRBV5-4 and TRBJ2-5, is ETGVTQSPTHLIKTRGQQVTLRCSSQSGHNTVSWYQQALGQGPQFIFQYYREEENGRGNFPPRFSGLQFPNYSSELNVNALELDDSALYLCASSVDREPMETQYFGPGTRLLVL.

The chain carries TRBV4-1 and TRBJ1-1; D is unclear. This CDR3 has 14 amino acids. With 10 bases removed from V and 1 base from J, the gap between germline ends came to 16 bases. Germline CDR1 reads MGHRA; CDR2 reads YSYEKL. The CDR3 protein is CATCQLDWNTEAFF. CDR3 coding DNA: TGCGCCACCTGCCAACTCGACTGGAACACTGAAGCTTTCTTT.